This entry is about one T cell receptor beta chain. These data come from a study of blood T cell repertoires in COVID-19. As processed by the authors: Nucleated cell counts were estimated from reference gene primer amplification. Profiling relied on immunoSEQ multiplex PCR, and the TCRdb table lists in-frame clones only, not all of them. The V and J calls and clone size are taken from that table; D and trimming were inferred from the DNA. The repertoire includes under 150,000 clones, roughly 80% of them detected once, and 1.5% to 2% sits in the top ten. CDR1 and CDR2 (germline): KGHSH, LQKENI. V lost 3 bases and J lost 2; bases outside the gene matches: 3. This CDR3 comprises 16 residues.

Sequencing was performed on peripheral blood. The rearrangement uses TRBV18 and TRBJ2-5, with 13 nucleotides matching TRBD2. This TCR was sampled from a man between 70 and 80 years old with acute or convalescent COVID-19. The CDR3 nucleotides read TGTGCCAGCTCACCGACTAGCGGGGGGATTCAAGAGACCCAGTACTTC. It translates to CASSPTSGGIQETQYF.